This TCR beta chain is from a study of regulatory T cells in long-lasting Graves disease. CDR3 length equals 13 residues. Trimming removed 6 bases from V and 2 bases from J, with 10 bases in between. This clonotype was seen at least ten times. With iRepertoire HTBI primers and Arm-PCR of CDR3 regions, TCR beta libraries were built. TCRdb itself ran the multiplex PCR reads through MiXCR, one entry per CDR3 protein. The sample shows approximately 310,000 distinct CDR3 sequences, under 20% of them seen only once. Time point described: newly diagnosed GD, antithyroid drugs for less than 3 months. PBMC-extracted RNA yielded the TCR library.

This chain joins TRBV12-3 or TRBV12-4 and TRBJ1-2, with D perhaps matching TRBD1 (5 bases). This specimen consisted of peripheral blood mononuclear cells (PBMCs), obtained at new diagnosis, from a patient treated with antithyroid drugs. This clonotype was sampled from a female donor with Graves disease. The CDR3, as DNA: TGTGCCAGCAGAACTGACAGCAACTATGGCTACACCTTC. It codes for CASRTDSNYGYTF.